The sequence of this T cell receptor (beta chain) was determined in a study of cytomegalovirus exposure and HLA in healthy donors. Points on this clone: Its antigen is currently unknown.

Primers included in the PCR were 60 Vbeta and 13 Jbeta primers. Here immunoSEQ multiplex PCR was the method, and the copy in TCRdb shows in-frame clones only, minus some. Of under 150,000 clones in the sample, over 70% were seen once. CDR1 SGHTA and CDR2 FQGTGA come from the germline V gene. V lost 5 bases to trimming and J lost 1 base, with 11 bases between them. The CDR3 is 14 amino acids. Findings and limits, study-wide: The listing of fewer than 200 TCR beta chains classed them as cytomegalovirus-associated. Most observed TCR sequences were rare, whereas some public TCRs were detected in many donors. Presence/absence comparisons presumed near-even sequencing depth among donors. Highly shared variants forming one cluster were likely a sequencing artifact.

The TCR originated in a woman between 40 and 50 years old in good health and CMV-seronegative. The chain uses TRBV7-3 and TRBJ1-1, with no clear D. Specimen: PBMCs. CDR3 nucleotide sequence: TGTGCCAGCAGCCTAGCCGGGCCGAACACTGAAGCTTTCTTT. Its translation: CASSLAGPNTEAFF. The full variable domain, completed using reference TRBV7-3 and TRBJ1-1, is GAGVSQTPSNKVTEKGKYVELRCDPISGHTALYWYRQSLGQGPEFLIYFQGTGAADDSGLPNDRFFAVRPEGSVSTLKIQRTERGDSAVYLCASSLAGPNTEAFFGQGTRLTVV.